This T cell receptor (beta chain) stems from a study of OX40 agonist ivuxolimab in advanced cancers. Only in-frame clones appear in the TCRdb table, and some are missing; sequencing was by immunoSEQ multiplex PCR. The data show some 81,000 clones, over 75% seen once. This specimen consisted of CD4+ or CD8+ T cells sorted from blood, obtained in a trial of the OX40 agonist ivuxolimab. The TCR originated in an adult with an advanced solid tumor such as melanoma, head and neck, liver or kidney cancer.

CDR3 DNA: TGTGCCAGCAGTAAGGAGCGGGGGGGCTTGGATGAGCAGTTCTTC. Amino acid sequence: CASSKERGGLDEQFF. The chain has TRBV2 and TRBJ2-1, with 10 bases fitting TRBD2. The CDR3 sequence is 15 residues long. The trim removed 5 bases at V and 8 bases at J, leaving 9 bases unmatched. Germline V gene lookup returns CDR1 SNHLY and CDR2 FYNNEI.